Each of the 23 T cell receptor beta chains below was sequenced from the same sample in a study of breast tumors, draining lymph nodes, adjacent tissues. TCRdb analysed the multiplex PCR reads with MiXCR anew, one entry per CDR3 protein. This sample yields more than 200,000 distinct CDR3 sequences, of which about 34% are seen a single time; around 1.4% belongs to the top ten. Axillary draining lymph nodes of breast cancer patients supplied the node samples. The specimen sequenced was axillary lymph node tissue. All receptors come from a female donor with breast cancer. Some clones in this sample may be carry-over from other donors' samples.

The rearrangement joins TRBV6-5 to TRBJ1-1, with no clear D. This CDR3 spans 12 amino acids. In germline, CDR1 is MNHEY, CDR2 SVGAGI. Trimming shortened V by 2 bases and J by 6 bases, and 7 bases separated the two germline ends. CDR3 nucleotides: TGTGCCAGCAGTTACCAAGGCTCTGAAGCTTTCTTT. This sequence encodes CASSYQGSEAFF.

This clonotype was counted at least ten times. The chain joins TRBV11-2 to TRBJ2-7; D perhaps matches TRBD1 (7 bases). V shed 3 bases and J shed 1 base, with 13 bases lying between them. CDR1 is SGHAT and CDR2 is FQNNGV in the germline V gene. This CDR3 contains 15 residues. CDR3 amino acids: CASSLRDSGSYEQYF. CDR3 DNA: TGTGCCAGCAGCTTGCGGGACAGTGGATCCTACGAGCAGTACTTC.

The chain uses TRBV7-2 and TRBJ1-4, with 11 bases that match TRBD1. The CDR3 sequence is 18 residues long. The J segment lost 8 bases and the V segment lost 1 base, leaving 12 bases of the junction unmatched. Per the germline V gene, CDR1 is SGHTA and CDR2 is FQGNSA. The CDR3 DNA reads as TGTGCCAGCAGCTTAGGAAGGACAGGGGGCAACCCACTCGAAAAACTGTTTTTT. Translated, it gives CASSLGRTGGNPLEKLFF.

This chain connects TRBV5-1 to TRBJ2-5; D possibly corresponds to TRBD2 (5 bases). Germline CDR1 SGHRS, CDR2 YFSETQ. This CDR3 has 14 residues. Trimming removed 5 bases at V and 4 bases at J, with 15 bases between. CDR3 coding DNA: TGCGCCAGCAGGTCGGGGAGTTCGGGAGAGACCCAGTACTTC. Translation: CASRSGSSGETQYF.

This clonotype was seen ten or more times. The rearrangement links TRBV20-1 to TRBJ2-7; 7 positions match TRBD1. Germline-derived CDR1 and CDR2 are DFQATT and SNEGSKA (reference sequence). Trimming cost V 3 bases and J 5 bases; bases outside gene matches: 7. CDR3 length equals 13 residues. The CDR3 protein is CSASPGDSHEQYF. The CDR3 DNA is TGCAGTGCTAGCCCCGGGGACAGCCACGAGCAGTACTTC.

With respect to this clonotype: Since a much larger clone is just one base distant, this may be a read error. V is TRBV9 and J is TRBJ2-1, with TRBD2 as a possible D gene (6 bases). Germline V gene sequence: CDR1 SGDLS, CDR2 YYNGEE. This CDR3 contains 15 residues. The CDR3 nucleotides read TGTGCCAGCAGCGTAGGCGGGAAGTACTACAATGAGCCGTTCTTC. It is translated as CASSVGGKYYNEPFF.

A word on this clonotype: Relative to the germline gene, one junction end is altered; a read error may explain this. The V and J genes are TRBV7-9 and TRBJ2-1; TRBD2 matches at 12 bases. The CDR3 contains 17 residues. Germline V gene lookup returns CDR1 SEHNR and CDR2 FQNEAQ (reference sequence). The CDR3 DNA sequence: TGTGCCAGCGGCTTAAGTCTAGCGGGAGGGTTGCTTTATGAGCAGTTCTTC. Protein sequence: CASGLSLAGGLLYEQFF.

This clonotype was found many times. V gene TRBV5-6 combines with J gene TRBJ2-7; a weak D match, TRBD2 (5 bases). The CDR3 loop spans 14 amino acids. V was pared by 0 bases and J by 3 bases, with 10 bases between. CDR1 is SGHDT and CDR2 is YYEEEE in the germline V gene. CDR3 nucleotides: TGTGCCAGCAGCTTGGGACGGACTGTCTACGAGCAGTACTTC. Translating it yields CASSLGRTVYEQYF.

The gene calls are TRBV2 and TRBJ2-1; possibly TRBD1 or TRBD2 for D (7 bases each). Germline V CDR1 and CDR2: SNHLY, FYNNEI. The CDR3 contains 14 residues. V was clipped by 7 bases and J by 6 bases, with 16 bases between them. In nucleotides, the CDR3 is TGTGCCAGCACCAAGACAGGGAGGGGCAATGAGCAGTTCTTC. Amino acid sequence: CASTKTGRGNEQFF.

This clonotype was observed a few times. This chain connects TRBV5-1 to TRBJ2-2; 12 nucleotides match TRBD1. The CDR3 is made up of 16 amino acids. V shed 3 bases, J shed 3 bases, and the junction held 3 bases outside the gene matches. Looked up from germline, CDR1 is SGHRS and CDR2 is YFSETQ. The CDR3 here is CASSSGQGAHTGELFF. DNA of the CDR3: TGCGCCAGCAGCTCGGGACAGGGGGCGCACACCGGGGAGCTGTTTTTT.

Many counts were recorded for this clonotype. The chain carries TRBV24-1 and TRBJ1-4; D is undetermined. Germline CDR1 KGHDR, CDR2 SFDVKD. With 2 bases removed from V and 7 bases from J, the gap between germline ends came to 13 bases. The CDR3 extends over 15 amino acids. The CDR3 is CATSDSRSPREKLFF. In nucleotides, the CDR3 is TGTGCCACCAGTGATTCCCGGTCACCTCGTGAAAAACTGTTTTTT.

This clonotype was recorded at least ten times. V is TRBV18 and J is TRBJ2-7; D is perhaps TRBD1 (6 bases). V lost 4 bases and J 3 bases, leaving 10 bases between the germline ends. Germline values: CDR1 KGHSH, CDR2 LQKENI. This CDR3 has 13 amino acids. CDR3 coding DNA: TGTGCCAGCTCACGCGGACAGAACTACGAGCAGTACTTC. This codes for CASSRGQNYEQYF.

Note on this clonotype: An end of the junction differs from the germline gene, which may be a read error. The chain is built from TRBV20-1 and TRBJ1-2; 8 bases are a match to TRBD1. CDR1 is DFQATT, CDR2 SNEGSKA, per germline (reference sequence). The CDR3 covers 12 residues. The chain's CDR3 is CSALTGGNGSTF. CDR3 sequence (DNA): TGCAGTGCTCTTACAGGGGGGAACGGCTCCACCTTC.

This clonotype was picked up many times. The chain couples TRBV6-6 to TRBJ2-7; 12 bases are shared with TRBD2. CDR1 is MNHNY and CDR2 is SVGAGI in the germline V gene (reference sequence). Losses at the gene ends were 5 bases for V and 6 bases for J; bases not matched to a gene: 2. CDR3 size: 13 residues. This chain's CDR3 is CASSGLAGFEQYF. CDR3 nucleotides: TGTGCCAGCAGTGGACTAGCGGGATTCGAGCAGTACTTC.

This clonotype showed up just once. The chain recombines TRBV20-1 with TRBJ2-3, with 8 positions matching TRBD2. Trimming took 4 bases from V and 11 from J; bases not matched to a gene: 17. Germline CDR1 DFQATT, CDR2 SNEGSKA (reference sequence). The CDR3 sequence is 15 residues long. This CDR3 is CSAIQAGVNYNEQYF. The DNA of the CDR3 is TGCAGTGCTATTCAAGCGGGAGTAAACTACAATGAGCAGTATTTT.

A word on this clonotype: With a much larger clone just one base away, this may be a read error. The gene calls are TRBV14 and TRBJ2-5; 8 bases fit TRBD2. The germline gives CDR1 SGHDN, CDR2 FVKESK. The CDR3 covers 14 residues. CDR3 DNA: TGTGCCAGCAGCCAGCCGGGACTAGTACAGACCCGGTCCTTC. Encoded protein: CASSQPGLVQTRSF. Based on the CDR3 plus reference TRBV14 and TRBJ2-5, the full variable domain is EAGVTQFPSHSVIEKGQTVTLRCDPISGHDNLYWYRRVMGKEIKFLLHFVKESKQDESGMPNNRFLAERTGGTYSTLKVQPAELEDSGVYFCASSQPGLVQTRSFGPGTRLLVL.

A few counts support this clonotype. As DNA, the CDR3 is TGTGCCAGCAGTAACACAGGGAAGCAGTTCTTC. This translates into CASSNTGKQFF. V gene TRBV27 combines with J gene TRBJ2-1; possible D gene TRBD1, 6 bases. V lost 5 bases, J lost 11 bases, and 10 bases lay in between. This CDR3 region has 11 residues. Germline CDR1 is MNHEY and CDR2 is SMNVEV (reference sequence).

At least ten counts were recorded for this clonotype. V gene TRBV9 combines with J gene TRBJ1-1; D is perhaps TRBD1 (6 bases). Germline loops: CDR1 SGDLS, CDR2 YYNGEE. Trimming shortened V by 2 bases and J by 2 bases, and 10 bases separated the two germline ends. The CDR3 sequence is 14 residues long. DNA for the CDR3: TGTGCCAGCAGCGTTCAGACAGGAAACACTGAAGCTTTCTTT. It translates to CASSVQTGNTEAFF.

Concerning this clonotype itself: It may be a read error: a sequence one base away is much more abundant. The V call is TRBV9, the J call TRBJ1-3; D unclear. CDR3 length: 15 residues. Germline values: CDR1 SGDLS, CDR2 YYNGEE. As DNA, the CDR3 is TGTGCCAGCAGCGTAATGGCGAGCTCTGGAAACACCACATATTTT. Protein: CASSVMASSGNTTYF.

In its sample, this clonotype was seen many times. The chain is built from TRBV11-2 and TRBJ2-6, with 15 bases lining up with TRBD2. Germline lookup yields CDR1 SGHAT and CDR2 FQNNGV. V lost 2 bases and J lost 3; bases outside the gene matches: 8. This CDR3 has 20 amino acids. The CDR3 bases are TGTGCCAGCAGCTTAAGGAGGACTAGCGGGAGGGGGTATGGGGCCAACGTCCTGACTTTC. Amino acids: CASSLRRTSGRGYGANVLTF.

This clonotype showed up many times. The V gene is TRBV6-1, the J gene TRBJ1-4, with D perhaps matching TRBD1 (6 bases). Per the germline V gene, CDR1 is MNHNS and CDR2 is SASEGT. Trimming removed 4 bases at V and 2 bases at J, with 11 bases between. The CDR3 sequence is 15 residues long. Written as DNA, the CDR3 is TGTGCCAGCAGTGGACAGGATAGGACTAATGAAAAACTGTTTTTT. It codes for CASSGQDRTNEKLFF.

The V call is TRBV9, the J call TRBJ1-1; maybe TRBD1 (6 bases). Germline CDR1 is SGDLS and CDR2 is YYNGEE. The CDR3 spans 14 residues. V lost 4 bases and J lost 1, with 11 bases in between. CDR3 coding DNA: TGTGCCAGCAGCCCCCGACAGGCGAACACTGAAGCTTTCTTT. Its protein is CASSPRQANTEAFF.

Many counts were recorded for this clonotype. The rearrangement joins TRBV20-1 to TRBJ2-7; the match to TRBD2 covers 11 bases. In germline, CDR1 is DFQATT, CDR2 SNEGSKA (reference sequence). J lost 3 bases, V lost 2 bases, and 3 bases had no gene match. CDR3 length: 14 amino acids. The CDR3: CSARPTSGVYEQYF. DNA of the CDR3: TGCAGTGCTAGACCGACTAGCGGGGTCTACGAGCAGTACTTC.